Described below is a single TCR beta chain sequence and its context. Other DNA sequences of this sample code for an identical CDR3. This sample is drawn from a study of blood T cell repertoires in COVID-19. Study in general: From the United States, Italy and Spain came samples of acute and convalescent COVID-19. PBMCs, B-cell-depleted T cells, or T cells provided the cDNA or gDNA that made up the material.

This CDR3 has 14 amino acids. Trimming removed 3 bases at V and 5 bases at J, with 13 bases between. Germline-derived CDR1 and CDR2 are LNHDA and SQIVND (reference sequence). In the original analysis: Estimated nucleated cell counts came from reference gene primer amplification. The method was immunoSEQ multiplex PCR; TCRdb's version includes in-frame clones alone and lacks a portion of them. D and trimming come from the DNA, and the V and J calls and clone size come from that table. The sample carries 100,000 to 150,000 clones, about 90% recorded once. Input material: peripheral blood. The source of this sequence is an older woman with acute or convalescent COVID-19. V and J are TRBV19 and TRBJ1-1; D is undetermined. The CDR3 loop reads CASSIEGVGTEAFF. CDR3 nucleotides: TGTGCCAGTAGTATTGAGGGAGTAGGGACTGAAGCTTTCTTT.